The source of this T cell receptor beta chain is a study of blood T cell repertoires in COVID-19. Germline V gene data show CDR1 as KGHSH and CDR2 as LQKENI. The CDR3 has 14 amino acids. V shed 2 bases and J shed 4 bases, with 11 bases lying between them. The authors' processing: Amplification of reference gene primers provided the estimated nucleated cell counts. Here immunoSEQ multiplex PCR was the method, and the copy in TCRdb shows in-frame clones only, minus some. The V and J calls and clone size come from that table; D and trimming were worked out from the DNA. The repertoire holds about 300,000 clones, with around 92% as singletons. The study recruited people aged about 18 to 90 years across 20 to 30 US areas. Self-reported history from a screening survey and questionnaire set each donor's cohort.

Material for sequencing was PBMCs or T cells enriched from blood (not recorded which). This rearrangement joins TRBV18 to TRBJ1-2; D ambiguous. This clonotype originated in a woman in her forties or fifties who had been exposed to COVID-19. The CDR3 nucleotides are TGTGCCAGCTCACCAGAGTCATCGGGCTATGGCTACACCTTC. Translated, it gives CASSPESSGYGYTF.